The 19 T cell receptor beta chains in this list originate from one sample, sequenced in a study of blood T cell repertoires in COVID-19. Repertoires were generated with immunoSEQ multiplex PCR, while TCRdb's copy carries only in-frame clones and drops some. This sample yields under 60,000 clones, of which less than 95% are seen a single time; over 2.5% belongs to the top ten. Sequencing used peripheral blood. The receptors here all came from a human donor in a cohort sampled during active COVID-19.

This chain connects TRBV18 to TRBJ1-2; weak D call: TRBD1 (5 bases). CDR1 is KGHSH, CDR2 LQKENI, per germline. V was trimmed by 0 bases and J by 5 bases, leaving 10 bases between them. This CDR3 comprises 14 residues. The CDR3 spells CASSPPPGGYGYTF. The CDR3, as DNA: TGTGCCAGCTCACCACCGCCGGGGGGGTATGGCTACACCTTC.

The chain has TRBV5-1 and TRBJ2-3; 9 bases agree with TRBD2. The V gene's germline CDR1 is SGHRS and CDR2 YFSETQ. This CDR3 contains 15 residues. V lost 4 bases to trimming and J lost 3 bases; unmatched junction nucleotides: 6. This CDR3 is CASSSSGSWTDTQYF. CDR3 nucleotide sequence: TGCGCCAGCAGCAGTAGCGGGAGTTGGACAGATACGCAGTATTTT. Full variable domain (remainder filled in from reference TRBV5-1 and TRBJ2-3): KAGVTQTPRYLIKTRGQQVTLSCSPISGHRSVSWYQQTPGQGLQFLFEYFSETQRNKGNFPGRFSGRQFSNSRSEMNVSTLELGDSALYLCASSSSGSWTDTQYFGPGTRLTVL.

This rearrangement joins TRBV5-4 to TRBJ2-5; possibly TRBD2 for D (7 bases). Germline V gives CDR1 SGHNT, CDR2 YYREEE (reference sequence). The CDR3 covers 16 residues. Trimming pared 8 bases from V and 3 bases from J, leaving 23 bases between. Here the CDR3 DNA reads TGTGCCAGTGAAGTTGGGGGGGCAATGAGAGAAGAGACCCAGTACTTC. This gives the protein CASEVGGAMREETQYF.

J is TRBJ1-2 and V is TRBV7-8; 10 bases map to TRBD1. Germline V gives CDR1 SGHVS, CDR2 FQNEAQ. CDR3 length: 14 amino acids. V was pared by 5 bases and J by 3 bases, with 3 bases of the junction left unmatched. CDR3 in DNA: TGTGCCAGCAGCGAGGGACAGGGGCACTATGGCTACACCTTC. As protein: CASSEGQGHYGYTF.

CDR3 sequence reads: CASSQEGSGKDTQYF. CDR3 DNA: TGCGCCAGCAGCCAAGAAGGAAGCGGGAAAGATACGCAGTATTTT. V is TRBV4-1 and J is TRBJ2-3; TRBD2 matches at 7 bases. This CDR3 comprises 15 residues. V was clipped by 0 bases and J by 5 bases; unmatched bases: 5. Germline CDR1 MGHRA, CDR2 YSYEKL.

The chain has TRBV12-3 or TRBV12-4 and TRBJ1-5, with D possibly matching TRBD1 (6 bases). Trimming took off 8 bases at V and 6 bases at J, with 11 bases between the two ends. The length of the CDR3 is 12 residues. CDR3 in DNA: TGTGCCAGCGGTAAACAGGGTCAGCCCCAGCATTTT. Translation gives CASGKQGQPQHF.

This sequence joins TRBV18 and TRBJ2-2; 9 bases line up with TRBD2. The CDR3 has 16 amino acids. The V and J ends lost 0 bases and 3 bases, in that order; junction bases with no gene match: 2. Germline-derived CDR1 and CDR2 are KGHSH and LQKENI. CDR3: CASSPPAGGDTGELFF. The CDR3 nucleotides are TGTGCCAGCTCACCACCCGCGGGAGGGGACACCGGGGAGCTGTTTTTT.

The rearrangement links TRBV28 to TRBJ1-4, with D possibly TRBD1 on 6 matching bases. The CDR3 extends over 13 amino acids. Trimming took 8 bases from V and 3 from J, leaving 10 bases between them. The V gene's germline CDR1 is MDHEN and CDR2 SYDVKM. CDR3 protein: CASRGGSNEKLFF. Written as DNA, the CDR3 is TGTGCCAGCCGGGGGGGCTCTAATGAAAAACTGTTTTTT.

The rearrangement joins TRBV6-5 to TRBJ1-2; TRBD1 aligns across 7 bases. Trimming at V came to 2 bases and at J to 7 bases, leaving 7 bases not matched to a gene. Germline-derived CDR1 and CDR2 are MNHEY and SVGAGI. The CDR3 totals 14 residues. The CDR3 loop reads CASSYDRQGSGYTF. The CDR3 DNA follows: TGTGCCAGCAGTTACGATCGACAGGGAAGTGGCTACACCTTC.

This rearrangement joins TRBV3-1 (or the pseudogene TRBV3-2) to TRBJ2-2; 14 nucleotides agree with TRBD2. CDR3 length: 16 residues. The ends lost 6 bases at V and 5 bases at J; junction bases unmatched: 5. The V gene's germline CDR1 is LGHDT and CDR2 YNNKEL (reference sequence). The CDR3 nucleotides read TGTGCCAGCAGAGGGACTAGCGGGAGAAGGACCGGGGAGCTGTTTTTT. Its translation: CASRGTSGRRTGELFF.

The chain has TRBV9 and TRBJ1-5, with D perhaps TRBD1 (6 bases). Between the trimmed V and J ends, which lost 4 bases and 11 bases, there was a span of 22 bases. CDR1 SGDLS and CDR2 YYNGEE come from the germline V gene. The CDR3 covers 15 residues. The CDR3 nucleotides are TGTGCCAGCAGCCCTACGCCTTGGACAGAAATGGCCCAGCATTTT. Translation gives CASSPTPWTEMAQHF. The full variable domain, completed using reference TRBV9 and TRBJ1-5, is DSGVTQTPKHLITATGQRVTLRCSPRSGDLSVYWYQQSLDQGLQFLIQYYNGEERAKGNILERFSAQQFPDLHSELNLSSLELGDSALYFCASSPTPWTEMAQHFGDGTRLSIL.

The V call is TRBV11-2, the J call TRBJ1-1, with a weak D call TRBD1 (5 bases). This CDR3 is built from 13 residues. V was pared by 4 bases and J by 1 base, with 7 bases between. Germline values: CDR1 SGHAT, CDR2 FQNNGV. CDR3 in amino acids: CASSSGQNTEAFF. The CDR3, as DNA: TGTGCCAGCAGCTCCGGACAGAACACTGAAGCTTTCTTT.

CDR3 bases: TGTGCCAGCATAGCGGGAGGAGACAATGAGCAGTTCTTC. Protein: CASIAGGDNEQFF. The chain joins TRBV6-5 to TRBJ2-1; 10 bases match TRBD2. From germline, CDR1 is MNHEY and CDR2 SVGAGI. V lost 7 bases and J lost 5; bases outside the gene matches: 2. The CDR3 contains 13 residues.

This clone has a single count. The V and J genes are TRBV6-5 and TRBJ2-1; D is ambiguous. V was cut by 7 bases and J by 10 bases, with 17 bases left in between. Looked up from germline, CDR1 is MNHEY and CDR2 is SVGAGI. This CDR3 region has 13 residues. CDR3 bases: TGTGCCAGCACCGTCCTAGTTTCTCAGGAGCAGTTCTTC. Translation: CASTVLVSQEQFF.

This chain links TRBV5-5 with TRBJ2-3; TRBD2 aligns across 9 bases. Germline assignment: CDR1 SGHKS and CDR2 YYEKEE (reference sequence). The CDR3 extends over 16 amino acids. The V gene end was trimmed by 2 bases and the J gene end by 3 bases; junction bases not matched to a gene: 7. The CDR3 protein is CASSLYSGSRTDTQYF. DNA for the CDR3: TGTGCCAGCAGCTTATATAGCGGGAGTAGGACAGATACGCAGTATTTT.

This chain connects TRBV5-5 to TRBJ1-5; tentatively, D is TRBD1 (6 bases). V was shortened by 0 bases and J by 7 bases, with 17 bases between the two germline ends. CDR3 size: 16 residues. Germline V gives CDR1 SGHKS, CDR2 YYEKEE (reference sequence). The CDR3 DNA sequence: TGTGCCAGCAGCTTGGCCGGGGCAGGCCAGGGGCAGCCCCAGCATTTT. This translates into CASSLAGAGQGQPQHF. The whole variable domain, filled in from reference TRBV5-5 and TRBJ1-5, reads DAGVTQSPTHLIKTRGQQVTLRCSPISGHKSVSWYQQVLGQGPQFIFQYYEKEERGRGNFPDRFSARQFPNYSSELNVNALLLGDSALYLCASSLAGAGQGQPQHFGDGTRLSIL.

The chain couples TRBV11-2 to TRBJ2-3; 11 nucleotides match TRBD1. This CDR3 contains 15 residues. Germline V gene lookup returns CDR1 SGHAT and CDR2 FQNNGV. With V trimmed by 5 bases and J by 4 bases, 5 bases remained unmatched. In DNA form, the CDR3 reads TGTGCCAGCAGCCGATGGACAGGGGGCGCAGATACGCAGTATTTT. Residues: CASSRWTGGADTQYF.

This clone was recorded once. This rearrangement joins TRBV4-1 to TRBJ2-3; 16 bases are shared with TRBD2. The length of the CDR3 is 18 residues. Germline CDR1 reads MGHRA; CDR2 reads YSYEKL. The trim removed 6 bases at V and 5 bases at J, leaving 11 bases unmatched. CDR3 in amino acids: CASRRSGTSGRAGDTQYF. The DNA for the CDR3 is TGCGCCAGCAGGCGCAGCGGGACTAGCGGGAGGGCCGGAGATACGCAGTATTTT.

CDR3 DNA: TGTGCCAGCAGTCCATCACAGGGCGTCGGCACAGATACGCAGTATTTT. As protein: CASSPSQGVGTDTQYF. The rearrangement uses TRBV28 and TRBJ2-3; D might be TRBD1 (6 bases). Germline assignment: CDR1 MDHEN and CDR2 SYDVKM. The CDR3 totals 16 residues. V lost 5 bases to trimming and J lost 1 base, with 16 bases between them.